The present TCR beta chain was sequenced within a study of T cell responses to AZD1222 COVID-19 vaccine. Study-wide background: Pooling covered second doses at about 4 or about 12 weeks.

Overall study findings and caveats: Researchers report vaccine-associated CD4 TCRs spanning spike, with dominance at 160-218 and 743-854. At baseline, seropositivity was found in only six or seven AZD1222 recipients. Spike-specific TCR breadth and depth rose after two AZD1222 doses.

Regarding this clone: No antigen is known for it.

Assay used: immunoSEQ multiplex PCR; TCRdb lists only in-frame clones, some missing. The sample contains roughly 120,000 clones, around 88% of which appear only once. This CDR3 is built from 13 residues. V shed 8 bases, J shed 4 bases, and the junction held 5 bases outside the gene matches. In germline, CDR1 is LGHDT, CDR2 YNNKEL (reference sequence). The chain links TRBV3-1 (or the pseudogene TRBV3-2) to TRBJ2-1; 7 bases are shared with TRBD2. This specimen was peripheral blood, taken on day 0 of AZD1222 vaccination. This receptor was taken from an adult in good health. CDR3 loop: CASAGRGYNEQFF. CDR3 nucleotides: TGTGCCAGCGCGGGGCGGGGGTACAATGAGCAGTTCTTC.